These 10 T cell receptor beta chains were all obtained from the same sample, sequenced in a study of T cells after yellow fever vaccination. TCRdb ran MiXCR on the 5' RACE reads and lists one entry per CDR3 protein. Among about 350,000 distinct CDR3 sequences listed, roughly 4.3% were seen once. The sample in question was PBMCs, obtained 5 days after the yellow fever booster vaccination. These receptors were taken from a man between 18 and 35 years old who received the YFV17D yellow fever vaccine.

This chain links TRBV30 with TRBJ2-1; D assignment may be TRBD1 or TRBD2 (5 bases each). Germline CDR1 reads GTSNPN; CDR2 reads SVGIG (reference sequence). This CDR3 has 13 amino acids. Trimming cost V 5 bases and J 7 bases, with 15 bases left between them. The CDR3 loop reads CAWATQAGNEQFF. Written as DNA, the CDR3 is TGTGCCTGGGCCACACAGGCGGGTAATGAGCAGTTCTTC.

In this sample, this clonotype turned up a few times. The chain couples TRBV24-1 to TRBJ1-2, with TRBD1 identical over 8 bases. Trimming took 1 base from V and 8 from J; bases not matched to a gene: 5. This CDR3 region has 14 residues. Per the germline V gene, CDR1 is KGHDR and CDR2 is SFDVKD. The CDR3: CATSDFRQGWGYTF. CDR3 DNA sequence: TGTGCCACCAGTGATTTCCGACAGGGGTGGGGCTACACCTTC.

The chain couples TRBV5-1 to TRBJ2-1; D may be TRBD2 (7 bases). CDR1 is SGHRS and CDR2 is YFSETQ in the germline V gene. The CDR3 length is 16 residues. V shed 4 bases and J shed 9 bases, with 23 bases lying between them. The DNA for the CDR3 is TGCGCCAGCAGCCTGGGGGGGGGCGAGAATCGGCGTGAGCAGTTCTTC. As protein: CASSLGGGENRREQFF.

The genes are TRBV7-8 and TRBJ2-7; D perhaps matches TRBD1 (5 bases). From germline, CDR1 is SGHVS and CDR2 FQNEAQ. Trimming pared 0 bases from V and 4 bases from J, leaving 13 bases between. The CDR3 runs to 15 residues. Written as DNA, the CDR3 is TGTGCCAGCAGCTTAGCGTTTCAGGGAAAGTACGAGCAGTACTTC. Its protein is CASSLAFQGKYEQYF.

This clonotype occurred a few times. The chain employs TRBV11-2 and TRBJ2-3; 9 nucleotides align to TRBD1. Germline V gene data show CDR1 as SGHAT and CDR2 as FQNNGV. Unmatched junction bases numbered 10, after V lost 5 bases and J lost 4 bases. The CDR3 is made up of 16 amino acids. Here the CDR3 reads CASSPSGQGDADTQYF. DNA of the CDR3: TGTGCCAGCAGCCCCTCGGGACAGGGTGACGCAGATACGCAGTATTTT.

The chain has TRBV7-6 and TRBJ2-2; D is uncertain. The CDR3 loop spans 16 amino acids. Trimming took 1 base from V and 4 from J, leaving 13 bases between them. CDR1 and CDR2 from the germline V gene are SGHVS and FNYEAQ. As DNA, the CDR3 is TGTGCCAGCAGCTTAGTAGGTCCGCCAGTCACCGGGGAGCTGTTTTTT. It encodes CASSLVGPPVTGELFF.

In this sample, this clonotype turned up a few times. This chain links TRBV7-2 with TRBJ2-7; D uncertain. The length of the CDR3 is 15 residues. Per germline, CDR1 SGHTA and CDR2 FQGNSA. V was clipped by 5 bases and J by 2 bases, with 16 bases between them. CDR3 coding DNA: TGTGCCAGCAGCCCCGACGGGCCCAGGACCTACGAGCAGTACTTC. Its translation is CASSPDGPRTYEQYF.

The chain has TRBV18 and TRBJ2-1; D gene unclear. Germline V lookup: CDR1 KGHSH, CDR2 LQKENI. The germline V and J ends were trimmed by 0 bases and 10 bases, with 16 bases remaining between them. The CDR3 runs to 15 residues. The CDR3 bases are TGTGCCAGCTCACCACCGATCGTCGGAGTGCAAGAGCAGTTCTTC. Translated, it gives CASSPPIVGVQEQFF. Full variable domain (missing parts from reference TRBV18 and TRBJ2-1): NAGVMQNPRHLVRRRGQEARLRCSPMKGHSHVYWYRQLPEEGLKFMVYLQKENIIDESGMPKERFSAEFPKEGPSILRIQQVVRGDSAAYFCASSPPIVGVQEQFFGPGTRLTVL.

This clonotype was counted at least ten times. This sequence joins TRBV7-9 and TRBJ2-7; 7 bases are a match to TRBD1. With V trimmed by 5 bases and J by 5 bases, 3 bases remained unmatched. This CDR3 comprises 12 residues. Germline lookup yields CDR1 SEHNR and CDR2 FQNEAQ (reference sequence). CDR3 loop: CASSRDRDEQYV. DNA of the CDR3: TGTGCCAGCAGCCGCGACAGGGACGAGCAGTACGTC.

V usage is TRBV5-1 and J usage is TRBJ2-3, with D possibly matching TRBD1 (6 bases). The CDR3 is made up of 14 amino acids. Trimming cost V 4 bases and J 4 bases, with 13 bases left between them. CDR1 SGHRS and CDR2 YFSETQ come from the germline V gene. The CDR3 protein is CASSNLQGPDTQYF. CDR3 sequence (DNA): TGCGCCAGCAGCAACCTACAGGGCCCAGATACGCAGTATTTT.